The present TCR beta chain was sequenced within a study of CD8 T cells in acute hepatitis C reinfection. General study points: Acute resolver, follow-up resolver and acute chronic samples had similar high diversity. TRBV04 and TRBV06 were preferentially used in all groups, not explained by naive pool overrepresentation.

Concerning this clone: Its target is unknown.

Trimming cost V 5 bases and J 0 bases, with 8 bases left between them. Germline CDR1 reads SGHVS; CDR2 reads FNYEAQ. CDR3 length equals 14 residues. The time point here: naive CD8 control sorted from an acute-time-point sample. A positive HCV RNA or antibody test following a negative test within 24 weeks defined acute primary infection. Here immunoSEQ multiplex PCR was the method, and the copy in TCRdb shows in-frame clones only, minus some. Of 30,000 to 40,000 clones detected, 70% to 90% appear once; the ten largest clones hold approximately 10%. Input material: naive CD8+ T cells from PBMCs. The clonotype originates from a woman under 30 who spontaneously cleared hepatitis C infection. The rearrangement joins TRBV7-6 to TRBJ2-1; D gene uncertain. CDR3 sequence: CASSASSSYNEQFF. The CDR3 DNA follows: TGTGCCAGCAGCGCAAGTAGCTCCTACAATGAGCAGTTCTTC.